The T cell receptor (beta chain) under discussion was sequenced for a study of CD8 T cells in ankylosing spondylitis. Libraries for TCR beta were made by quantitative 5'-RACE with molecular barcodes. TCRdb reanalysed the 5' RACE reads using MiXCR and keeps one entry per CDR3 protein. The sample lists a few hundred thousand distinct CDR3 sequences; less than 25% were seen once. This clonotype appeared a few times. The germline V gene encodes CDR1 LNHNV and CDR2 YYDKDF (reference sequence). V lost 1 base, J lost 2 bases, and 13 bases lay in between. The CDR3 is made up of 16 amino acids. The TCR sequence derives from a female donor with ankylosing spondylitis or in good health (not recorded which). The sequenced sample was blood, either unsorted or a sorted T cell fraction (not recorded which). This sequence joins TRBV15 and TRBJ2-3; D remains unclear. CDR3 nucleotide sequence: TGTGCCACCAGCAGAGTGGTAGGCCCCTACACAGATACGCAGTATTTT. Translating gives CATSRVVGPYTDTQYF.